Presented here are 7 T cell receptor beta chains from one specimen sequenced in a study of spatial heterogeneity in lung cancer. Study observations and caveats: Tracking of tumor mutation counts was seen in expanded intratumoral alpha and beta TCR counts.

TCRdb reprocessed the 5' RACE reads with MiXCR, giving one entry per CDR3 protein. This table holds some 2,300 distinct CDR3 sequences, roughly 23% found once. The time point was: sample taken at primary tumor resection. Which antigens these TCRs recognize remains unknown. Sequences were derived from lung tumor tissue, sampled at surgery. These receptors came from a male donor with early-stage non-small cell lung cancer.

This clonotype ranks as medium-sized. This beta chain lies outside the target of a library built for alpha chains; its clone size means little. V is TRBV7-9 and J is TRBJ1-3, with unresolved D. This CDR3 is built from 13 residues. The V end was cut by 1 base, the J end by 8 bases, with 9 bases between. From germline, CDR1 is SEHNR and CDR2 FQNEAQ (reference sequence). Written as DNA, the CDR3 is TGTGCCAGCAGCTTAGTGGTCGGAGACACCATATATTTT. This codes for CASSLVVGDTIYF.

Remarks on this clonotype: The library was designed around alpha chains, so this beta chain is a stray read whose abundance carries little weight. The CDR3 spells CASSSGQGTKLFF. The CDR3 DNA follows: TGTGCCAGCAGCTCGGGACAGGGTACGAAACTGTTTTTT. This rearrangement joins TRBV7-8 to TRBJ1-4; TRBD1 matches at 9 bases. Germline CDR1 reads SGHVS; CDR2 reads FQNEAQ. The CDR3 is made up of 13 amino acids. J lost 11 bases, V lost 4 bases, and 5 bases had no gene match.

Within the sample, this clonotype is large. For a library built for alpha chains, this beta chain is a stray read; little rests on its size. V usage is TRBV6-5 and J usage is TRBJ1-2, with TRBD1 matching 9 bases. This CDR3 has 15 amino acids. Trimming removed 2 bases from V and 6 bases from J; junction bases left unmatched: 7. Germline lookup yields CDR1 MNHEY and CDR2 SVGAGI. The CDR3 is CASSYRTGEGDGYTF. The CDR3 DNA is TGTGCCAGCAGTTACAGGACAGGGGAGGGAGATGGCTACACCTTC.

This clonotype appeared many times. A library made for alpha chains picked up this beta chain off target, so its size means little. The chain employs TRBV13 and TRBJ1-6; TRBD1 matches at 7 bases. CDR3 length equals 15 residues. The germline V gene has CDR1 PRHDT and CDR2 FYEKMQ (reference sequence). Germline trimming cut 3 bases from V and 7 bases from J; bases unmatched to any gene: 6. This chain's CDR3 is CASSFQGVGNSPLHF. As DNA, the CDR3 is TGTGCCAGCAGCTTCCAGGGGGTAGGAAATTCACCCCTCCACTTT.

This clonotype was counted between two and nine times. Little can be read into the size of this beta chain, an off-target read in a library designed for alpha chains. J is TRBJ1-4 and V is TRBV20-1, with D maybe TRBD1 (5 bases). Deletions cut 0 bases from V and 8 bases from J, with 16 bases between. The CDR3 sequence is 15 residues long. The germline V gene encodes CDR1 DFQATT and CDR2 SNEGSKA (reference sequence). In nucleotides, the CDR3 is TGCAGTGCTAGAGATGAGAGGGGCCCGGGGGAAAAACTGTTTTTT. This gives the protein CSARDERGPGEKLFF.

This clonotype is termed large. This beta chain appears as a stray read in a library generated for alpha chains; its size is not informative. The chain carries TRBV2 and TRBJ1-1, with TRBD1 matching over 9 bases. The junction had 5 bases not matched to a gene; V was cut back by 7 bases and J by 2 bases. CDR1 and CDR2 (germline): SNHLY, FYNNEI. The CDR3 is made up of 14 amino acids. Here the CDR3 reads CASNGQGKNTEAFF. CDR3 in DNA: TGTGCCAGCAACGGACAGGGGAAAAACACTGAAGCTTTCTTT.

This clonotype appeared many times. This beta chain was picked up by a library intended for alpha chains and is off target, so its count carries little meaning. The V gene is TRBV19, the J gene TRBJ2-1; the D gene is possibly TRBD1 (6 bases). The CDR3 runs 15 residues. The germline CDR1 and CDR2 sequences are LNHDA and SQIVND (reference sequence). Trimming shortened V by 3 bases and J by 7 bases, and 16 bases separated the two germline ends. CDR3 sequence (DNA): TGTGCCAGTAGTATTGGACGGGACAACCGTAATGAGCAGTTCTTC. As protein: CASSIGRDNRNEQFF. The full variable domain, in which reference TRBV19 and TRBJ2-1 provide the parts outside the CDR3, is DGGITQSPKYLFRKEGQNVTLSCEQNLNHDAMYWYRQDPGQGLRLIYYSQIVNDFQKGDIAEGYSVSREKKESFPLTVTSAQKNPTAFYLCASSIGRDNRNEQFFGPGTRLTVL.